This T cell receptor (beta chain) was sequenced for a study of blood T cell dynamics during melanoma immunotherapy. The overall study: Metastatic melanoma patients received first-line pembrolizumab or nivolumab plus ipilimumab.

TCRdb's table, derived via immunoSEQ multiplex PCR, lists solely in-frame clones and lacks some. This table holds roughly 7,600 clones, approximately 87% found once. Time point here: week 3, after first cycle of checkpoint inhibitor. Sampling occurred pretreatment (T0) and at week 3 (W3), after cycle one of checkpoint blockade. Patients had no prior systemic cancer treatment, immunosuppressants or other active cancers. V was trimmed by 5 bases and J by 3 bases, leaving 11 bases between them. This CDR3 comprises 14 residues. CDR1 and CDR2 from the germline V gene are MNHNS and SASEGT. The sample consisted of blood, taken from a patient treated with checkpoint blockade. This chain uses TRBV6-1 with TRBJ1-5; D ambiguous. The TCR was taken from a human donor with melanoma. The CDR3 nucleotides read TGTGCCAGCAGTCCGGACGGAACCAATCAGCCCCAGCATTTT. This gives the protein CASSPDGTNQPQHF.